Shown below are 12 T cell receptor beta chains from a single sample sequenced in a study of blood T cell repertoires in COVID-19. Profiling relied on immunoSEQ multiplex PCR, and the TCRdb table lists in-frame clones only, not all of them. The sample includes 250,000 to 350,000 clones, approximately 86% seen only once; the top ten take roughly 2.3%. The sequenced sample was peripheral blood. Receptors were obtained from a man between 18 and 29 years old with active or convalescent COVID-19.

V and J are TRBV2 and TRBJ2-1; 7 nucleotides match TRBD2. Trimming cost V 7 bases and J 3 bases; bases outside gene matches: 3. Germline CDR1 and CDR2: SNHLY and FYNNEI. The CDR3 is 13 residues long. The DNA of the CDR3 is TGTGCCAGCATGGGCGGGGGCTACAATGAGCAGTTCTTC. This codes for CASMGGGYNEQFF.

The chain uses TRBV5-4 and TRBJ2-1; TRBD1 matches at 8 bases. After removal of 4 bases from V and 6 bases from J, the junction contained 9 bases not matched to a gene. The CDR3 totals 15 residues. The germline V gene encodes CDR1 SGHNT and CDR2 YYREEE (reference sequence). The CDR3 DNA sequence: TGTGCCAGCAGCAAACGGACAGGGACGGTCAATGAGCAGTTCTTC. Translated, it gives CASSKRTGTVNEQFF.

In the case of this clone: The sample holds other DNA sequences that translate to the same CDR3. This chain links TRBV29-1 with TRBJ1-1; the D is unclear. Trimming took 7 bases from V and 1 from J, leaving 4 bases between them. This CDR3 comprises 10 residues. CDR1 SQVTM and CDR2 ANQGSEA come from the germline V gene. The DNA of the CDR3 is TGCAGCGCTAGGAACACTGAAGCTTTCTTT. Amino acid sequence: CSARNTEAFF.

The chain links TRBV7-2 to TRBJ2-3, with TRBD1 identical over 8 bases. CDR1 is SGHTA, CDR2 FQGNSA, per germline. The CDR3 sequence is 15 residues long. Trimming took 1 base from V and 8 from J; bases not matched to a gene: 8. Written as DNA, the CDR3 is TGTGCCAGCAGCTTAGATGGGACAGGTTTTGGTACGCAGTATTTT. The encoded protein is CASSLDGTGFGTQYF.

This clone was seen once. V usage is TRBV6-6 and J usage is TRBJ1-2, with D possibly TRBD1 on 6 matching bases. V was pared by 2 bases and J by 3 bases, with 13 bases between. CDR3 size: 15 residues. Germline-derived CDR1 and CDR2 are MNHNY and SVGAGI (reference sequence). CDR3 bases: TGTGCCAGCAGTTACCGGGACAAATTTTACTATGGCTACACCTTC. Its translation is CASSYRDKFYYGYTF.

The chain recombines TRBV7-9 with TRBJ2-3, with a weak D call TRBD2 (5 bases). The germline V gene has CDR1 SEHNR and CDR2 FQNEAQ (reference sequence). The ends were cut back, 5 bases at V and 3 bases at J, with 9 bases in the middle. CDR3 length: 13 residues. CDR3 DNA: TGTGCCAGCAGCCCGCCGGGGACAGATACGCAGTATTTT. The encoded protein is CASSPPGTDTQYF.

The chain couples TRBV7-9 to TRBJ1-2; possibly TRBD1 for D (5 bases). Trimming pared 0 bases from V and 3 bases from J, leaving 8 bases between. The germline CDR1 and CDR2 sequences are SEHNR and FQNEAQ (reference sequence). The CDR3 length is 14 residues. CDR3 DNA sequence: TGTGCCAGCAGCTTAGCGCGGGGGGACTATGGCTACACCTTC. This gives the protein CASSLARGDYGYTF.

This clone was picked up one time. The CDR3 bases are TGTGCCATCAAATTTGGGGGGGTGAGGACTGAAGCTTTCTTT. It encodes CAIKFGGVRTEAFF. The V and J genes are TRBV11-2 and TRBJ1-1; tentatively, D is TRBD1 (5 bases). CDR3 length: 14 residues. The V gene's germline CDR1 is SGHAT and CDR2 FQNNGV. Trimming took 10 bases from V and 5 from J, leaving 20 bases between them.

The rearrangement links TRBV11-2 to TRBJ1-5; no reliable D call. CDR3 length: 13 amino acids. The germline V gene has CDR1 SGHAT and CDR2 FQNNGV. Trimming pared 3 bases from V and 7 bases from J, leaving 10 bases between. CDR3 loop: CASSFSIEQPQHF. DNA for the CDR3: TGTGCCAGCAGCTTTAGTATAGAGCAGCCCCAGCATTTT.

In DNA form, the CDR3 reads TGTGCCAGCTGTTGGGTCAGGGGCGATGAGCAGTTCTTC. Protein sequence: CASCWVRGDEQFF. V usage is TRBV6-5 and J usage is TRBJ2-1, with D perhaps matching TRBD1 (6 bases). V lost 8 bases to trimming and J lost 8 bases, with 16 bases between them. CDR3 length: 13 amino acids. From germline, CDR1 is MNHEY and CDR2 SVGAGI.

A note on this clone: Other DNA sequences in the sample encode the same CDR3. This chain connects TRBV2 to TRBJ1-2; the D gene is possibly TRBD1 (6 bases). V lost 5 bases and J lost 2, with 9 bases in between. This CDR3 has 13 amino acids. CDR1 and CDR2 (germline): SNHLY, FYNNEI. The CDR3 nucleotides are TGTGCCAGCAGTAGGGACACCAACTATGGCTACACCTTC. This gives the protein CASSRDTNYGYTF.

The genes are TRBV7-6 and TRBJ2-3, with TRBD1 identical over 8 bases. This CDR3 spans 17 amino acids. Germline CDR1 reads SGHVS; CDR2 reads FNYEAQ. Unmatched junction bases numbered 12, after V lost 5 bases and J lost 2 bases. The CDR3 protein is CASSPRSRTGNTDTQYF. In nucleotides, the CDR3 is TGTGCCAGCAGCCCGAGATCGCGGACAGGGAACACAGATACGCAGTATTTT.